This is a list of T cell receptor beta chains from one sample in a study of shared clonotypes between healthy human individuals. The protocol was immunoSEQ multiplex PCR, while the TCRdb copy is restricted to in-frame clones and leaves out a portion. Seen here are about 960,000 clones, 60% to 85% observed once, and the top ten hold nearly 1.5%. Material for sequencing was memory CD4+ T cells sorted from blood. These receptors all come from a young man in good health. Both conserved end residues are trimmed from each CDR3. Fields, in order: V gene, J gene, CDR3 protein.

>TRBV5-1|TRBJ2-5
ASSRLAGENQETQY
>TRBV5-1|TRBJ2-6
ASSLASGPGANVLT
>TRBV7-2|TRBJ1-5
ASSATGGGGNQPQH
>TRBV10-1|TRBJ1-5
ASSEGTGRQPQH
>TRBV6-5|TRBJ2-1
ASSYGGRPRDEQF
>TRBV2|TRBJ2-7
ASRRQGATYEQY
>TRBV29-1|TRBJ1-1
SVEQGISTEAF
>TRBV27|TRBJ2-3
ASSLTDTQY
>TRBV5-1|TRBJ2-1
ASSLGDYHVEQF
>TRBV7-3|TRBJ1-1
ASSLVSGTEAF
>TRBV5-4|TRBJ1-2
ASSLGAGTNYGYT
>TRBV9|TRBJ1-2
ASSVEAGPRGYT
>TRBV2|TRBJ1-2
ASRTDSVNYGYT
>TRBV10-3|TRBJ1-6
AISESTGTTPLH
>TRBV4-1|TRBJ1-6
ASSLPGQGGSPLH
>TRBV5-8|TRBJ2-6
ASSLEDSSGANVLT
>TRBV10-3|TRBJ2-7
AISDKDRGKDEQY
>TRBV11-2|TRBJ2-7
ASSLIPYEQY
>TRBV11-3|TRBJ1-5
APKSDSRRSNQPQH
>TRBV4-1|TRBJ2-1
ASSHPGPGSYNEQF
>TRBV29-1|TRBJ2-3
SGTRLARRGDTQY
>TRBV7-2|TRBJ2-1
ASSREGVSYNEQF
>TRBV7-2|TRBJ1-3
ASSSGGLGGNTIY
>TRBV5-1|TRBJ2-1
ASSLEAGYNEQF
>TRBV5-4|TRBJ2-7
ASSSRGQGATEQY